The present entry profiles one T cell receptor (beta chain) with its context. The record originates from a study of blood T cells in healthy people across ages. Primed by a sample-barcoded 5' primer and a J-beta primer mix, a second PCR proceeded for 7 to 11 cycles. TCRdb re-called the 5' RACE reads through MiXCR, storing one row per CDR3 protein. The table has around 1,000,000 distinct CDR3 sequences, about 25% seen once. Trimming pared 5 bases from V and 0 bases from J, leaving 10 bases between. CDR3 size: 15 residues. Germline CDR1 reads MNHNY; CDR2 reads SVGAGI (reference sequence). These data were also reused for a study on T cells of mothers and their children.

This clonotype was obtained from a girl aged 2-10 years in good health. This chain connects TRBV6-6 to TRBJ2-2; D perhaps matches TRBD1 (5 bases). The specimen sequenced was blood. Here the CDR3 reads CASSARQSNTGELFF. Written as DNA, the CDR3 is TGTGCCAGCAGTGCTAGACAGTCGAACACCGGGGAGCTGTTTTTT.